Listed here are 5 T cell receptor beta chains from one sample, sequenced in a study of PD-1 blockade in classical Hodgkin lymphoma. Assay: immunoSEQ multiplex PCR; the TCRdb copy retains only in-frame clones and omits some. The repertoire holds about 8,800 clones, with roughly 80% as singletons. Specified time point: cycle 4 day 1 (C4D1), after less than 7 weeks of nivolumab. Relapse was seen in all patients after autologous stem cell transplantation, and brentuximab vedotin exposure was variable. Sequencing used peripheral blood mononuclear cells (PBMCs), obtained before the fourth cycle of nivolumab. The receptors were gathered from a human donor with classical Hodgkin lymphoma.

The chain joins TRBV28 to TRBJ2-7; TRBD2 agrees at 12 bases. The CDR3 runs 16 residues. V trimming: 4 bases; J trimming: 2 bases; junction bases outside the gene matches: 6. The germline gives CDR1 MDHEN, CDR2 SYDVKM. The DNA of the CDR3 is TGTGCCAGCAGTTCGCTCGGACTAGCGGGGCCCTACGAGCAGTACTTC. Its protein product is CASSSLGLAGPYEQYF.

This chain connects TRBV30 to TRBJ1-2; a possible D gene is TRBD1 (5 bases). Trimming stripped 5 bases from V and 0 bases from J, with 13 bases between. This CDR3 comprises 14 residues. Germline CDR1 is GTSNPN and CDR2 is SVGIG (reference sequence). The CDR3 DNA is TGTGCCTGGGCCCAGGGCCTCGCTAACTATGGCTACACCTTC. Amino acid sequence: CAWAQGLANYGYTF.

The V and J genes are TRBV6-1 and TRBJ2-3; D uncertain. The CDR3 loop spans 16 amino acids. The germline V and J ends were trimmed by 1 base and 4 bases, with 15 bases remaining between them. CDR1 and CDR2 from the germline V gene are MNHNS and SASEGT. Here the CDR3 reads CASSEVGILSADTQYF. The CDR3 bases are TGTGCCAGCAGTGAAGTGGGAATTCTCAGTGCAGATACGCAGTATTTT.

The V and J genes are TRBV28 and TRBJ1-2; D not resolved. The germline V gene encodes CDR1 MDHEN and CDR2 SYDVKM. The CDR3 extends over 16 amino acids. V lost 6 bases and J 5 bases, leaving 22 bases between the germline ends. The CDR3 here is CASSPYRGPSQYGYTF. The CDR3, as DNA: TGTGCCAGCAGCCCTTACCGCGGACCGAGTCAGTATGGCTACACCTTC.

The J gene is TRBJ1-1, the V gene TRBV15; tentatively, D is TRBD1 (5 bases). The CDR3 extends over 15 amino acids. V was clipped by 0 bases and J by 0 bases, with 8 bases between them. CDR1 and CDR2 (germline): LNHNV, YYDKDF (reference sequence). The CDR3, as DNA: TGTGCCACCAGCAGAGAACCAGGGATGAACACTGAAGCTTTCTTT. This codes for CATSREPGMNTEAFF.